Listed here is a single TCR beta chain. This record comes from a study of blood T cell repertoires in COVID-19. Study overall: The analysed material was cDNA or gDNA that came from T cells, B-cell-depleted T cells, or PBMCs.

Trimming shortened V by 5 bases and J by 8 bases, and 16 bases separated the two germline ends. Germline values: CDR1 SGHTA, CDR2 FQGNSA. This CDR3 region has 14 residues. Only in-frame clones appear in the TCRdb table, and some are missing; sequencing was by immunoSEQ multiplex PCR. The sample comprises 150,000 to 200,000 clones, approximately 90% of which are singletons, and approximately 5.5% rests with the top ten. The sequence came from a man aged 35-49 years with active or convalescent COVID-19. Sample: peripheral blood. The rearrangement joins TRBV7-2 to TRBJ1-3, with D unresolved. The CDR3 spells CASSPRWEVYTIYF. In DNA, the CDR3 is TGTGCCAGCAGCCCGCGCTGGGAGGTATACACCATATATTTT.